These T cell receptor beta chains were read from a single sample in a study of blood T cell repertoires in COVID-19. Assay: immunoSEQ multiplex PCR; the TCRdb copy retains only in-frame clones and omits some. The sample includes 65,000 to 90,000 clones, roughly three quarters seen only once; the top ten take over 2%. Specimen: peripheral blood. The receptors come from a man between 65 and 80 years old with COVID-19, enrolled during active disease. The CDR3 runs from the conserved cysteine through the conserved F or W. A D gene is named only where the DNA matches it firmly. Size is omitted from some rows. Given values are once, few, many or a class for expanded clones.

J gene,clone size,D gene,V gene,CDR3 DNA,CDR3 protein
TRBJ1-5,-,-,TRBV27,TGTGCCAGCAGTTTAACGGGATTGGGAGGGTCGCGGTCCCAGCATTTT,CASSLTGLGGSRSQHF
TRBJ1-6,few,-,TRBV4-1,TGCGCCAGCAGCCAAGTAGGTGGGACACAGAATTCACCCCTCCACTTT,CASSQVGGTQNSPLHF
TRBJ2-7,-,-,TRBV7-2,TGTGCCAGCAGCTTAGCGGGCCTACTTACCTACGAGCAGTACTTC,CASSLAGLLTYEQYF
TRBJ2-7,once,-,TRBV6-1,TGTGCCAGCAGTGAATCAACTCGCAGGAACCCCCCGGTCGAGCAGTACTTC,CASSESTRRNPPVEQYF
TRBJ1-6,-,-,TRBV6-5,TGTGCCAGCACTTCCCCAGGTTCACCCCTCCACTTT,CASTSPGSPLHF
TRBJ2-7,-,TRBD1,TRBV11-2,TGTGCCAGCAGCTTAGTACAGGGGCGGTACGAGCAGTACTTC,CASSLVQGRYEQYF
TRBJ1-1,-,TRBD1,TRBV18,TGTGCCAGCTCCGACACCAGGGGGCTAGGAACTGAAGCTTTCTTT,CASSDTRGLGTEAFF
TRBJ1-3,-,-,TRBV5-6,TGTGCCAGCAGCAGTGAGGGGGCTGGAAACACCATATATTTT,CASSSEGAGNTIYF
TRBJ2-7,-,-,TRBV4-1,TGCGCCAGCAGCCCCTCCTCTAGCGCCTTGATGTACGAGCAGTACTTC,CASSPSSSALMYEQYF
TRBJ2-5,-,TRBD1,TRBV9,TGTGCCAGCAGCGTAGCCGGGACAGGGGCCCCGGGGACCCAGTACTTC,CASSVAGTGAPGTQYF
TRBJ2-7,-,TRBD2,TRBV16,TGTGCCAGCAGCCAACAGCGGGAGCGCCACGAGCAGTACTTC,CASSQQRERHEQYF
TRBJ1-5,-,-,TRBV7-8,TGTGCCAGCAGCTTAGCCAGCAGGGCGCCGGGGCCCCAGCATTTT,CASSLASRAPGPQHF
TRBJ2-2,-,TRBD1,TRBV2,TGTGCCAGCAGAGCCGGGACAGGGAACACCGGGGAGCTGTTTTTT,CASRAGTGNTGELFF